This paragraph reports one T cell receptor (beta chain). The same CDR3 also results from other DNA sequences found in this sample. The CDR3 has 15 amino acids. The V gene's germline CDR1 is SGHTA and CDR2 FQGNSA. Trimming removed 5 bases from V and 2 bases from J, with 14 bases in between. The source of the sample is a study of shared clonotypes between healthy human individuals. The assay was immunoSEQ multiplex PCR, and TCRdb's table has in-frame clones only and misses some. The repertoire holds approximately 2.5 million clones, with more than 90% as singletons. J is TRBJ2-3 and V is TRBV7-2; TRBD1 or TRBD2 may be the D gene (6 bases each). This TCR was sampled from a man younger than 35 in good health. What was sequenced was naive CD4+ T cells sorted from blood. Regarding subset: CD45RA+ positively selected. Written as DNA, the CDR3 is TGTGCCAGCAGCCTAGGAGGGGGGAACACAGATACGCAGTATTTT. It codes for CASSLGGGNTDTQYF. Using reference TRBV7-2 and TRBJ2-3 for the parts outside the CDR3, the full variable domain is GAGVSQSPSNKVTEKGKDVELRCDPISGHTALYWYRQSLGQGLEFLIYFQGNSAPDKSGLPSDRFSAERTGGSVSTLTIQRTQQEDSAVYLCASSLGGGNTDTQYFGPGTRLTVL.